This T cell receptor beta chain was profiled in a study of blood T cell repertoires in COVID-19. The wider study: Nucleic acid was either cDNA or gDNA, and it came from T cells, B-cell-depleted T cells, or PBMCs.

Adults between about 18 and 89 years of age took part from about two dozen US areas. Cohorts were based on clinical histories the participants reported. The study counted Cohort 3 donors as recovered given two negative PCRs, clearance, or symptom resolution. Libraries were prepared by immunoSEQ multiplex PCR; TCRdb keeps only in-frame clonotypes and omits some of them. This sample yields 180,000 or so clones, of which 89% are seen a single time; approximately 0.8% belongs to the top ten. Deletions cut 8 bases from V and 1 base from J, with 9 bases between. The CDR3 covers 14 residues. CDR1 and CDR2 from the germline V gene are MDHEN and SYDVKM.

Sequencing input: PBMCs or T cells enriched from blood (not recorded which). The rearrangement links TRBV28 to TRBJ2-6, with a tentative D call TRBD2 (6 bases). This receptor was obtained from a young woman who had recovered from COVID-19. The CDR3: CASEGGSGANVLTF. The CDR3 nucleotides read TGTGCCAGCGAAGGAGGGTCTGGGGCCAACGTCCTGACTTTC.